Below, 28 T cell receptor beta chains from the same sample are listed, as sequenced in a study of cytomegalovirus exposure and HLA in healthy donors. Profiling relied on immunoSEQ multiplex PCR, and the TCRdb table lists in-frame clones only, not all of them. This sample has tens of thousands of clones, with roughly 96% found just once. The material sequenced was PBMCs. The receptors come from a man aged 18 to 29 in good health and CMV-seronegative.

The V gene is TRBV7-9, the J gene TRBJ2-2; D not certain. CDR1 is SEHNR and CDR2 is FQNEAQ in the germline V gene (reference sequence). The CDR3 is 16 residues long. Trimming cost V 4 bases and J 4 bases, with 16 bases left between them. This CDR3 is CASSSLQFLGTGELFF. CDR3 in DNA: TGTGCCAGCAGCTCACTGCAGTTTCTAGGCACCGGGGAGCTGTTTTTT.

The V gene is TRBV27, the J gene TRBJ1-2, with D unclear. This CDR3 spans 10 amino acids. Germline assignment: CDR1 MNHEY and CDR2 SMNVEV (reference sequence). CDR3 nucleotides: TGTCCCACAGAGCCGGGTGGCTACACCTTC. It codes for CPTEPGGYTF.

The chain is built from TRBV5-1 and TRBJ1-1, with 7 positions matching TRBD1. The germline gives CDR1 SGHRS, CDR2 YFSETQ. This CDR3 has 13 residues. J was trimmed by 3 bases and V by 1 base; bases with no gene match: 0. In nucleotides, the CDR3 is TGCGCCAGCAGCTTGCAGGGGGACACTGAAGCTTTCTTT. This gives the protein CASSLQGDTEAFF.

CDR3 loop: CASSPQGQGPSYEQYF. In nucleotides, the CDR3 is TGTGCCAGCAGCCCGCAGGGACAGGGCCCTAGCTACGAGCAGTACTTC. This chain connects TRBV9 to TRBJ2-7; TRBD1 matches 9 bases. Germline CDR1 is SGDLS and CDR2 is YYNGEE. Losses at the gene ends were 4 bases for V and 3 bases for J; bases not matched to a gene: 11. This CDR3 spans 16 amino acids. The full variable domain, rest sourced from reference TRBV9 and TRBJ2-7, is DSGVTQTPKHLITATGQRVTLRCSPRSGDLSVYWYQQSLDQGLQFLIQYYNGEERAKGNILERFSAQQFPDLHSELNLSSLELGDSALYFCASSPQGQGPSYEQYFGPGTRLTVT.

The V call is TRBV2, the J call TRBJ1-4; D is possibly TRBD1 (5 bases). Germline V lookup: CDR1 SNHLY, CDR2 FYNNEI. Trimming removed 10 bases at V and 7 bases at J, with 16 bases between. The CDR3 runs 13 residues. The CDR3 coding sequence is TGTGCCAACCACAGAGATAGGGGTGAAAAACTGTTTTTT. Translation: CANHRDRGEKLFF.

This clone has only one observation. The chain is built from TRBV7-9 and TRBJ2-2, with 9 bases aligning to TRBD1. The CDR3 contains 16 residues. The junction had 5 bases not matched to a gene; V was cut back by 5 bases and J by 1 base. The germline V gene encodes CDR1 SEHNR and CDR2 FQNEAQ (reference sequence). The CDR3 spells CASSVTDRGNTGELFF. The CDR3 nucleotides are TGTGCCAGCAGCGTAACGGACAGGGGGAACACCGGGGAGCTGTTTTTT.

The CDR3: CASSDLAGGRNEQFF. CDR3 in DNA: TGTGCCAGCAGTGACTTAGCGGGAGGGCGAAATGAGCAGTTCTTC. The V call is TRBV6-4, the J call TRBJ2-1; 11 nucleotides align to TRBD2. V trimming: 1 base; J trimming: 7 bases; junction bases outside the gene matches: 3. The germline gives CDR1 MRHNA, CDR2 SNTAGT. The CDR3 has 15 residues.

This clone was seen once. The gene calls are TRBV5-5 and TRBJ1-1; maybe TRBD1 (6 bases). This CDR3 has 18 residues. V shed 1 base and J shed 0 bases, with 19 bases lying between them. In germline, CDR1 is SGHKS, CDR2 YYEKEE (reference sequence). The CDR3 DNA reads TGTGCCAGCAGCTTGTGGGGCCAGGGGAGGGGGATGAACACTGAAGCTTTCTTT. The encoded protein is CASSLWGQGRGMNTEAFF.

The gene calls are TRBV6-5 and TRBJ1-2, with D uncertain. The CDR3 has 13 amino acids. V was cut by 5 bases and J by 12 bases, with 19 bases left in between. CDR1 is MNHEY, CDR2 SVGAGI, per germline. CDR3 sequence reads: CASSQERWARDTF. In nucleotides, the CDR3 is TGTGCCAGCAGTCAAGAACGGTGGGCCCGAGACACCTTC.

The chain couples TRBV5-1 to TRBJ1-4, with D maybe TRBD1 (5 bases). V was trimmed by 0 bases and J by 5 bases, leaving 8 bases between them. Germline CDR1 is SGHRS and CDR2 is YFSETQ. The CDR3 sequence is 14 residues long. DNA of the CDR3: TGCGCCAGCAGCTTGGGACAGCTAAATGAAAAACTGTTTTTT. As protein: CASSLGQLNEKLFF.

The V gene is TRBV7-8, the J gene TRBJ2-1, with D possibly matching TRBD2 (6 bases). The germline V and J ends were trimmed by 5 bases and 3 bases, with 8 bases remaining between them. CDR3 length: 13 amino acids. Germline loops: CDR1 SGHVS, CDR2 FQNEAQ. The CDR3 region is CASSRDFYNEQFF. The CDR3 DNA sequence: TGTGCCAGCAGCCGGGACTTCTACAATGAGCAGTTCTTC.

This sequence joins TRBV7-2 and TRBJ2-2; D may be TRBD1 (6 bases). The CDR3 is made up of 15 amino acids. Germline V gene sequence: CDR1 SGHTA, CDR2 FQGNSA. The V end lost 3 bases, the J end lost 6 bases, and 14 bases lay between the germline ends. For the CDR3, the DNA is TGTGCCAGCAGCTTTTGGGGGCCAACCTCCGGGGAGCTGTTTTTT. This codes for CASSFWGPTSGELFF. The variable domain in full, with the rest retrieved from reference TRBV7-2 and TRBJ2-2, is GAGVSQSPSNKVTEKGKDVELRCDPISGHTALYWYRQSLGQGLEFLIYFQGNSAPDKSGLPSDRFSAERTGGSVSTLTIQRTQQEDSAVYLCASSFWGPTSGELFFGEGSRLTVL.

This sequence joins TRBV28 and TRBJ2-7; 9 positions agree with TRBD1. CDR1 is MDHEN and CDR2 is SYDVKM in the germline V gene. This CDR3 is 15 amino acids long. The V gene end was trimmed by 4 bases and the J gene end by 5 bases; junction bases not matched to a gene: 9. CDR3 DNA sequence: TGTGCCAGCAGTTCCTCGGGACAGGGTCTCCACGAGCAGTACTTC. Its protein is CASSSSGQGLHEQYF.

The chain couples TRBV13 to TRBJ1-1; the match to TRBD1 covers 7 bases. Germline V lookup: CDR1 PRHDT, CDR2 FYEKMQ (reference sequence). V shed 4 bases, J shed 0 bases, and the junction held 5 bases outside the gene matches. This CDR3 contains 15 residues. CDR3 coding DNA: TGTGCCAGCAGCTCGGGGACAGAACTGAACACTGAAGCTTTCTTT. Its translation: CASSSGTELNTEAFF.

V gene TRBV9 combines with J gene TRBJ1-4; unclear D gene. The CDR3 spans 15 residues. V gave up 1 base and J gave up 0 bases, with 7 bases separating them. Germline CDR1 reads SGDLS; CDR2 reads YYNGEE. The CDR3 loop reads CASSVSPATNEKLFF. As DNA, the CDR3 is TGTGCCAGCAGCGTATCCCCTGCAACTAATGAAAAACTGTTTTTT.

The V and J genes are TRBV6-6 and TRBJ2-2, with D possibly being TRBD1 (6 bases). Germline lookup yields CDR1 MNHNY and CDR2 SVGAGI (reference sequence). This CDR3 has 15 residues. Between the trimmed V and J ends, which lost 6 bases and 3 bases, there was a span of 14 bases. CDR3 region: CASRPTGPDTGELFF. CDR3 bases: TGTGCCAGCAGGCCCACAGGGCCGGACACCGGGGAGCTGTTTTTT.

V and J are TRBV19 and TRBJ1-1; a weak D match, TRBD1 (6 bases). This CDR3 contains 15 residues. Germline V lookup: CDR1 LNHDA, CDR2 SQIVND (reference sequence). Trimming shortened V by 3 bases and J by 4 bases, and 15 bases separated the two germline ends. The CDR3 sequence is CASSMGAGKGTEAFF. CDR3 DNA sequence: TGTGCCAGTAGTATGGGGGCAGGGAAGGGCACTGAAGCTTTCTTT. Based on the CDR3 plus reference TRBV19 and TRBJ1-1, the full variable domain is DGGITQSPKYLFRKEGQNVTLSCEQNLNHDAMYWYRQDPGQGLRLIYYSQIVNDFQKGDIAEGYSVSREKKESFPLTVTSAQKNPTAFYLCASSMGAGKGTEAFFGQGTRLTVV.

V is TRBV19 and J is TRBJ1-2; TRBD1 might be the D (5 bases). This CDR3 is built from 13 residues. The V and J ends lost 7 bases and 4 bases respectively, with 13 bases between them. Germline loops: CDR1 LNHDA, CDR2 SQIVND (reference sequence). CDR3 DNA: TGTGCCAGTATCGGGCAGGGTCGCTATGGCTACACCTTC. Translating it yields CASIGQGRYGYTF.

The chain has TRBV5-4 and TRBJ1-1, with 8 bases identical to TRBD1. Germline values: CDR1 SGHNT, CDR2 YYREEE (reference sequence). Trimming at V came to 3 bases and at J to 1 base, leaving 5 bases not matched to a gene. The CDR3 length is 15 residues. The CDR3 DNA sequence: TGTGCCAGCAGCTCCTGGGGGACAGGGAACACTGAAGCTTTCTTT. Translating gives CASSSWGTGNTEAFF.

Concerning this clone: At one end, the junction sequence differs from germline, possibly due to a read error. This sequence joins TRBV10-3 and TRBJ2-7; the match to TRBD2 covers 9 bases. The V gene's germline CDR1 is ENHRY and CDR2 SYGVKD. The CDR3 has 16 amino acids. The CDR3 loop reads CAIRESLAGDKGEQYF. CDR3 DNA: TGTGCCATCAGGGAGTCCTTAGCGGGGGACAAAGGCGAGCAGTACTTC.

V is TRBV19 and J is TRBJ1-2, with unresolved D. V dropped 3 bases and J dropped 6 bases, with 14 bases sitting between them. Germline loops: CDR1 LNHDA, CDR2 SQIVND (reference sequence). The CDR3 is 14 residues long. The CDR3 sequence: CASSMGRRRDGYTF. CDR3 in DNA: TGTGCCAGTAGTATGGGTCGAAGGAGGGATGGCTACACCTTC.

V and J are TRBV29-1 and TRBJ1-1, with D tentatively TRBD1 (5 bases). This CDR3 has 13 amino acids. V was cut by 6 bases and J by 4 bases, with 15 bases left in between. Germline-derived CDR1 and CDR2 are SQVTM and ANQGSEA. CDR3 nucleotides: TGCAGCGTCAACTCGAGGGGAGGCACTGAAGCTTTCTTT. Its protein product is CSVNSRGGTEAFF.

The J gene is TRBJ2-7, the V gene TRBV19; 7 nucleotides match TRBD2. There are 14 residues in the CDR3. Germline V gene data show CDR1 as LNHDA and CDR2 as SQIVND (reference sequence). V was clipped by 5 bases and J by 2 bases; unmatched bases: 6. The CDR3 loop reads CASSARGSTYEQYF. The CDR3 region has the DNA TGTGCCAGTAGTGCGCGGGGGAGTACCTACGAGCAGTACTTC.

The genes are TRBV19 and TRBJ1-2, with TRBD1 as a possible D gene (5 bases). V dropped 7 bases and J dropped 3 bases, with 15 bases sitting between them. The germline V gene encodes CDR1 LNHDA and CDR2 SQIVND (reference sequence). The CDR3 length is 14 residues. As DNA, the CDR3 is TGTGCCAGTAATCCTGGGGGGATCGACTATGGCTACACCTTC. It is translated as CASNPGGIDYGYTF.

This clone appeared a single time. The CDR3 loop is CASSARYPGQGNTEAFF. CDR3 coding DNA: TGTGCCAGCAGCGCGCGCTACCCGGGACAGGGGAACACTGAAGCTTTCTTT. The chain links TRBV11-2 to TRBJ1-1, with 9 bases matching TRBD1. Germline-derived CDR1 and CDR2 are SGHAT and FQNNGV. The V segment lost 5 bases and the J segment 1 base; nucleotides outside the gene matches: 11. The CDR3 sequence is 17 residues long.

The chain has TRBV7-8 and TRBJ2-7; 8 bases align to TRBD1. Germline trimming cut 5 bases from V and 6 bases from J; bases unmatched to any gene: 6. CDR1 is SGHVS, CDR2 FQNEAQ, per germline. The CDR3 totals 13 residues. This CDR3 reads CASSGGQVVEQYF. The DNA for the CDR3 is TGTGCCAGCAGCGGGGGACAGGTAGTCGAGCAGTACTTC.

This chain connects TRBV6-4 to TRBJ2-1, with D perhaps TRBD2 (5 bases). Germline V gene lookup returns CDR1 MRHNA and CDR2 SNTAGT. The CDR3 covers 16 residues. The V gene lost 0 bases and the J gene lost 4 bases, with 13 bases spanning the gap. The CDR3 coding sequence is TGTGCCAGCAGTGACTCTTCGAGGGCAGAGTACAATGAGCAGTTCTTC. Its translation is CASSDSSRAEYNEQFF.

The chain combines TRBV15 with TRBJ2-1; 9 nucleotides line up with TRBD2. V gave up 3 bases and J gave up 8 bases; unmatched junction bases: 14. Germline V gene data show CDR1 as LNHNV and CDR2 as YYDKDF (reference sequence). The CDR3 is 17 amino acids. The CDR3 DNA reads TGTGCCACCAGCAGTGAGGGACTAGCCCCGCGGGTGGATGAGCAGTTCTTC. Its translation: CATSSEGLAPRVDEQFF.